Listed here is a single T cell receptor (beta chain). No antigen is known for it. The data are from a study of cytomegalovirus exposure and HLA in healthy donors. Turning to the study itself: In terms of ancestry, the Caucasian-associated cluster contained 75% to 85% of the 398 genotyped donors. Whole-study findings and limits: Per a prior analysis, the majority of TCR beta V segments were productive roughly 90% or roughly 30% of the time.

The primer mix had 60 Vbeta and 13 Jbeta primers. Assay: immunoSEQ multiplex PCR; the TCRdb copy retains only in-frame clones and omits some. The table shows about 110,000 clones, with about 70% occurring only once. This receptor was obtained from a female donor in good health and CMV-seronegative. Sequences were obtained from PBMCs.

The CDR3 sequence: CAWSGGTDNSPLHF. CDR3 sequence (DNA): TGTGCCTGGAGTGGCGGGACAGACAATTCACCCCTCCACTTT. The chain uses TRBV30 and TRBJ1-6, with 7 bases that match TRBD1. This CDR3 has 14 amino acids. Germline CDR1 and CDR2: GTSNPN and SVGIG (reference sequence). J was trimmed by 7 bases and V by 1 base; bases with no gene match: 4.